The 2 T cell receptor beta chains below were found in one sample sequenced in a study of T-cell reconstitution after alpha-beta-depleted transplantation in children (dated by TCRdb to about 2016). The library was prepared using PCR. Sequenced on an Illumina HiSeq 2500. TCR libraries were prepared with molecular barcoding, using unique molecular identifiers to normalize TCRbeta repertoire quantification. TCRdb handled the public reads itself, with Q25 trimming in fastp and clone calling in MiXCR, and kept productive beta chains. Identical CDR3 proteins give one entry, which carries the most common genes and DNA. The sample has about 230,000 distinct CDR3 sequences on record, around 8.9% of them singletons. Clones ranked in the top ten supply approximately 4.7% of the sample. The sequences come from PBMCs from the stem cell graft donor, collected from the stem cell graft. The receptors derive from a human donor who donated a stem cell graft to a child with SCID.

The V and J genes are TRBV5-6 and TRBJ1-1; no clear D. With 3 bases removed from V and 0 bases from J, the gap between germline ends came to 15 bases. The CDR3 length is 16 residues. Germline V CDR1 and CDR2: SGHDT, YYEEEE. CDR3 in amino acids: CASSSGPQSLNTEAFF. CDR3 sequence (DNA): TGTGCCAGCAGCTCCGGGCCCCAGAGCTTGAACACTGAAGCTTTCTTT.

This clonotype has at least ten counts. This chain connects TRBV5-1 to TRBJ2-7; D possibly uses TRBD1 or TRBD2 (7 bases each). Trimming stripped 0 bases from V and 2 bases from J, with 15 bases between. In germline, CDR1 is SGHRS, CDR2 YFSETQ. The CDR3 spans 16 residues. CDR3 sequence (DNA): TGCGCCAGCAGCTTGGTGGGGCAGGGGGGGACCTACGAGCAGTACTTC. Protein product: CASSLVGQGGTYEQYF.